This T cell receptor (beta chain) derives from a study of cytomegalovirus exposure and HLA in healthy donors (dated by TCRdb to about 2017). General notes on the study: In an earlier analysis of about 560 of the donors, under 300 Gb of sequence data and just under 120 million unique TCR beta sequences from 150 million to 200 million T cells were reported. All discovery cohort repertoires had been generated using a single sequencing platform. Among about 400 genotyped donors of the cohort, an average of about 240,000 unique TCR beta nucleotide sequences was sequenced per donor, of which roughly 18% were non-productive. The later analysis used no new phenotypic data to find candidate immune exposures, relying instead on TCR beta sequences and their occurrence across donors. The study aimed to test whether signatures of past pathogen exposure could be identified by cataloging public T cell receptors. The genetic ancestry cluster associated with self-reported Caucasian donors included approximately 85% of the 398 genotyped donors. HLA typing covered class I and class II loci at four-digit resolution. Donor age, sex, ethnicity and CMV serostatus were compiled alongside the repertoire data. To study patterns of TCR occurrence, a later analysis re-analyzed previously published TCR beta repertoires from 700 or so donors and added high-resolution HLA genotyping. The number of donors typed differed by locus, with about 620-630 for A, B, C, DRB1 and DQB1, 522 for DQA1, about 610 for DPA1, and 400 to 490 for DPB1. Using immunosequencing, the study profiled T cell repertoires from fewer than 700 subjects and related those repertoires to cytomegalovirus serostatus. Around 320 gigabases of sequencing data and tens of millions of unique TCR sequences were included in an early release covering 550 to 800 HLA-typed donors. To decide whether each TCR beta V gene segment behaved as functional or pseudogenic, an earlier analysis of approximately 600 of the donors relied on high-throughput TCR beta sequencing. A later genetic analysis took genome-wide SNP genotypes for about 60% of the roughly 670 donors and used that subset as a discovery cohort. A handful of DR-DQ haplotypes were handled as single units for association and clustering because linkage in the cohort was strong. Along with the roughly 670-subject first cohort, a separate validation cohort of more than 90 different subjects was used. High-throughput TCR immunosequencing, statistical association of individual TCRs with disease status, and machine learning were combined to predict cytomegalovirus infection status.

Results the study describes overall, beyond this receptor: Only TCR beta chains were sequenced in this cohort, and the absence of alpha or paired-chain data limited detectable features. For the cohort, immune exposure information was limited to CMV serostatus. Assigning TCR associations to individual alleles was difficult when HLA alleles, especially DR and DQ, strongly co-occurred. A total of around 150 TCR beta chains were listed by the study as associated with cytomegalovirus. A further reported finding was that TCR beta sequences accurately predicted the HLA-A and HLA-B alleles for most subjects in the first cohort. Across donors, most TCR sequences were observed very rarely, whereas some public TCRs were present in many individuals. Compared with the approximately 670-donor mean, donors in an Asian-associated ancestry cluster had fewer N-insertions in productive TCRs, according to a later genetic analysis. According to a later analysis, TCR association rates differed among HLA loci, with DRB1 alleles showing the most associated TCRs and HLA-C alleles showing the fewest. Linkage disequilibrium might explain the correlated functional status among segregating V segments, but an unknown experimental factor could not be excluded. In a later analysis, most CMV-associated TCR beta chains were found to appear HLA-restricted, with HLA associations seemingly driven largely by CMV exposure. HLA typing was unavailable for some donors at each locus, so association tests used only the typed subset. A later analysis associated roughly 17,000 TCR beta sequences with specific HLA alleles at a false discovery rate of 0.05. The sequencing pipeline was judged likely to have produced a cluster of highly shared sequence variants as a technical artifact. The authors suggested that the approach could potentially be extended to other disease states and immunological phenotypes. Because counts were too low, seventeen rarely observed V segments, including chromosome 9 orphons, were left out of the earlier analysis of 587 of the donors. V-gene and J-gene trimming of TCR beta chains was associated with a missense DCLRE1C variant in a later genetic analysis, and the association was replicated in an independent cohort. Sequencing depth was assumed to be roughly uniform across donors in the presence/absence analyses, though that assumption may not hold. In a later analysis, HLA-associated TCR beta chains were found to be more clonally expanded and to have lower generation probabilities than equally common non-associated chains. A later analysis reported that several top co-occurrence clusters appeared linked to parvovirus B19, influenza, CMV and Epstein-Barr virus. In vitro tests confirmed that a few of the cytomegalovirus-associated TCR beta chains recognize cytomegalovirus antigens. In an earlier analysis of several hundred of the donors, most TCR beta V segments were observed in productive rearrangements about 90% or about 30% of the time, broadly matching IMGT annotations. The classifier was reported to diagnose cytomegalovirus status with high specificity and sensitivity in both the original cohort and the validation cohort.

In the case of this clone: There is no known antigen for this receptor. No much larger clone exists at a distance of one base, and base qualities are not known.

The library was produced with the immunoSEQ multiplex PCR assay. A mixture of 60 forward primers for TCR Vbeta segments and 13 reverse primers for TCR Jbeta segments was used in the multiplex PCR. The CDR3 region of rearranged TCR beta genes was amplified from genomic DNA by a multiplex PCR assay. The Illumina HiSeq System was used to sequence the amplified TCR beta libraries as 87-base-pair reads. For the original study's pipeline: In a later analysis, some 80 million unique TCR beta chains were counted across the 650 to 700 repertoires, and roughly 10 million of these chains were shared by at least two donors. A nearest-neighbor algorithm error-corrected the raw reads and collapsed the reads into unique sequences, merging closely related sequences to remove PCR and sequencing errors. CDR3 sequences were aligned to IMGT reference sequences to assign V, D and J gene segments. For a sequence to be retained, a match of at least six nucleotides to both a V gene segment and a J gene segment was required. Rearrangements were called productive when the CDR3 lacked stop codons and stayed in frame with V and J; all others were non-productive. Following IMGT convention, CDR3 was defined as the stretch from the second conserved V-encoded cysteine up to the conserved J-encoded phenylalanine. The earlier analysis of 500 to 600 of the donors excluded sequences that lacked an unambiguous match to a single V gene segment. An earlier analysis of 500 to 600 of the donors classified V segments as functional when productive rearrangements were above 56.7% and as segregating when the standard deviation between donors was above 5%. A statistical classification framework was developed to diagnose cytomegalovirus status using the catalog of TCR beta chain sequences. In a later analysis, V and J genes were assigned by comparing TCR nucleotide sequences against IMGT/GENE-DB human TR gene sequences. In a later analysis, CDR3 sequences and most-parsimonious VDJ recombination scenarios were assigned using the TCRdist pipeline. A later analysis defined each TCR beta chain by its CDR3 amino acid sequence plus V-gene family, and excluded reads lacking a unique V-gene family. To address suspected cross-contamination and a sequencing artifact, a later analysis removed approximately 590 highly shared, low-generation-probability nucleotide sequences. For each public chain, a later analysis derived a clonal expansion index from normalized ranks of inferred template counts within each repertoire. Generation probabilities in a later analysis came from a VDJ recombination model fitted to out-of-frame rearrangements, and those results were checked against IGoR. In a later analysis, hypergeometric tests were used to score TCR-TCR, TCR-HLA and TCR-CMV co-occurrence, with a repertoire-size bias correction applied to TCR pairs. A later analysis estimated false discovery rates by permuting HLA or CMV assignments 20 times. A later analysis grouped co-occurring TCRs with DBSCAN, adding TCRdist sequence similarity when clustering within HLA-allele-positive subsets. Repertoires with fewer than 30,000 or more than 120,000 public chains, plus five repertoires with anomalous nucleotide sharing, were excluded from co-occurrence clustering. The table was pulled from immuneACCESS by TCRdb, which kept in-frame rearrangements only. Such tables lose some clones; where checked, under half of the loss comes from unresolved V genes, and the rest has no known cause. The DNA gave D and trimming, while V, J and clone size come from that table. For this sample there are roughly 190,000 clones; over 9.5% appear just once. The ten largest make up approximately 8.4% of the sample.

The cohort comprised 670 or so healthy bone marrow donors. Cohort members were all nominally healthy when sampled, although unrecorded immune exposures were likely present. The donor tested CMV seropositive and was one of the 289 seropositive cohort members. A peripheral blood sample was provided by each donor, and peripheral blood mononuclear cells were used for TCR beta sequencing. The Qiagen DNeasy Blood Extraction Kit was used to extract genomic DNA from the blood cell samples. Sequencing was done on a sample of PBMCs. This receptor was identified in a man aged 50 to 60 in good health and CMV-seropositive.

The CDR3 sequence is CASSVDLGSWAFF. The DNA reads TGTGCCAGCAGCGTAGATCTTGGGAGTTGGGCTTTCTTT. The V and J genes are TRBV9 and TRBJ1-1; no D segment can be confidently identified. The germline V gene gives CDR1 as SGDLS and CDR2 as YYNGEE. The CDR3 sequence holds 13 residues, the cysteine and phenylalanine included. Just CDR3 DNA is preserved here, 39 bases in frame from base 1. V was cut back by 0 bases and J by 11 bases, leaving a gap of 14 bases between them.